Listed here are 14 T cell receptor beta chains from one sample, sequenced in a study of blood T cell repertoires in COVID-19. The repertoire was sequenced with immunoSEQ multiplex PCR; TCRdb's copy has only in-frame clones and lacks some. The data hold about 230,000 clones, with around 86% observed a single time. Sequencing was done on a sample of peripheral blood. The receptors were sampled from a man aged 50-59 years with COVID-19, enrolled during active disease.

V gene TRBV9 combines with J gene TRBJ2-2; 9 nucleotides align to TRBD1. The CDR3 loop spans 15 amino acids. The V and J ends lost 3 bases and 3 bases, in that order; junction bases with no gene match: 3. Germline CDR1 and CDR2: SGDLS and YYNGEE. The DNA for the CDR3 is TGTGCCAGCAGCGGGGGACAGGGTGACACCGGGGAGCTGTTTTTT. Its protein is CASSGGQGDTGELFF.

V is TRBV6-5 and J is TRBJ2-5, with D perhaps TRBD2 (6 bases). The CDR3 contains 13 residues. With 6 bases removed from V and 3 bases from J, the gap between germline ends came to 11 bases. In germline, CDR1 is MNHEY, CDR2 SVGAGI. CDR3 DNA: TGTGCCAGCAGACCCGGCGGGGAAGAGACCCAGTACTTC. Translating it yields CASRPGGEETQYF.

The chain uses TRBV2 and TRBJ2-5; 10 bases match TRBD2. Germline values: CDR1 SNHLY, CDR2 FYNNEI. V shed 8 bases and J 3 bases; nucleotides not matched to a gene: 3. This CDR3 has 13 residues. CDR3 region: CASGGLAEETQYF. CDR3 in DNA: TGTGCCAGCGGAGGACTAGCGGAAGAGACCCAGTACTTC.

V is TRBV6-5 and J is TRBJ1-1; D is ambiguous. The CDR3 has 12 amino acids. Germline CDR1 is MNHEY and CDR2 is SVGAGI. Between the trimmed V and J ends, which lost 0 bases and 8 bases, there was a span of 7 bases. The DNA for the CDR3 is TGTGCCAGCAGTTACTCGAGCAGGGAAGCTTTCTTT. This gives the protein CASSYSSREAFF.

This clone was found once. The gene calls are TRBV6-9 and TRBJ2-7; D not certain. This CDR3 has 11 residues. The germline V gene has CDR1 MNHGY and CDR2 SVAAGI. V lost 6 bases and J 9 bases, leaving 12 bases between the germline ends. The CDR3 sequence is CASRLFPGQYF. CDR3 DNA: TGTGCCAGCAGACTGTTCCCCGGGCAGTACTTC.

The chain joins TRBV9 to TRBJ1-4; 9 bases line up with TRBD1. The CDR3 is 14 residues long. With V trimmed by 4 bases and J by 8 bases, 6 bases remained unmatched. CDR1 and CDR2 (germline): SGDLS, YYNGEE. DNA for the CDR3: TGTGCCAGCAGCACACAGGGGGCGCGGGAAAAACTGTTTTTT. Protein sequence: CASSTQGAREKLFF.

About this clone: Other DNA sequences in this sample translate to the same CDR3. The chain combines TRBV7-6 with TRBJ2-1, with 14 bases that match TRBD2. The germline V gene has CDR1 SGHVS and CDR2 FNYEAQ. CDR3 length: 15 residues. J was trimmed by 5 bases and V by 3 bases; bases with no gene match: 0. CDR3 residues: CASSLGLAGDNEQFF. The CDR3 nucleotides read TGTGCCAGCAGCTTGGGACTAGCGGGAGACAATGAGCAGTTCTTC. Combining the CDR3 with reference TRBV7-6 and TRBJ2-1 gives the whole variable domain GAGVSQSPRYKVTKRGQDVALRCDPISGHVSLYWYRQALGQGPEFLTYFNYEAQQDKSGLPNDRFSAERPEGSISTLTIQRTEQRDSAMYRCASSLGLAGDNEQFFGPGTRLTVL.

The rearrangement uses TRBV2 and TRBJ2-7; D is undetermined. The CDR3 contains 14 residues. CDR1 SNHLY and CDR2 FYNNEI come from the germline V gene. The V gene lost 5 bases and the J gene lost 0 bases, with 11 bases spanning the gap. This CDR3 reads CASSQRGPSYEQYF. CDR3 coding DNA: TGTGCCAGCAGTCAGCGAGGTCCCTCCTACGAGCAGTACTTC.

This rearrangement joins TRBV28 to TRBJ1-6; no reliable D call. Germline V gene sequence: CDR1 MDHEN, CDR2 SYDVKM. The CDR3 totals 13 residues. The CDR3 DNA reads TGTGCTACCCAGAGGATAGATAATTCACCCCTCCACTTT. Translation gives CATQRIDNSPLHF.

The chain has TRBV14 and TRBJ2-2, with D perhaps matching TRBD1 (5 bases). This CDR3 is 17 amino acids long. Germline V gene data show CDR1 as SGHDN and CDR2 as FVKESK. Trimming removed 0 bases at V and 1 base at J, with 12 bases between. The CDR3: CASSQELGVWNTGELFF. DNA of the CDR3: TGTGCCAGCAGCCAAGAGCTAGGGGTTTGGAACACCGGGGAGCTGTTTTTT.

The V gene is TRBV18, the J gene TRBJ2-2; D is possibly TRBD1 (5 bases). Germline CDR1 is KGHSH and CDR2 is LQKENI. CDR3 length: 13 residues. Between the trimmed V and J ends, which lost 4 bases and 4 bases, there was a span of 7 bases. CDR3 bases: TGTGCCAGCTCACGACAGAGCACCGGGGAGCTGTTTTTT. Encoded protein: CASSRQSTGELFF.

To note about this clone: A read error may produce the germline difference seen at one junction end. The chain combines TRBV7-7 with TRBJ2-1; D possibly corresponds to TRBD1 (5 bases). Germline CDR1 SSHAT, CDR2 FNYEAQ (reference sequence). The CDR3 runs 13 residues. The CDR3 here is CASSLEEDTEQFF. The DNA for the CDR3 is TGTGCTAGCAGCTTAGAAGAGGACACCGAGCAGTTCTTC.

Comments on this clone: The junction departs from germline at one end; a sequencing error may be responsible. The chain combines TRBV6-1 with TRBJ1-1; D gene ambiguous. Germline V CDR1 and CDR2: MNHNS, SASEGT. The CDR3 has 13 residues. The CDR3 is CASRDRANTEAFF. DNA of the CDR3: TGTGCCAGCCGTGACCGCGCGAACACTGAAGCTTTCTTT.

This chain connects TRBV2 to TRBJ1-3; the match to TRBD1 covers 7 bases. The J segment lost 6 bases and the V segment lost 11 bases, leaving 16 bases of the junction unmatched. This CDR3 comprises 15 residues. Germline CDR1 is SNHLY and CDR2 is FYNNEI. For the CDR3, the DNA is TGTGCCGTTCGTCGGGACAGCAAGCCTGAAAACACCATATATTTT. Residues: CAVRRDSKPENTIYF.